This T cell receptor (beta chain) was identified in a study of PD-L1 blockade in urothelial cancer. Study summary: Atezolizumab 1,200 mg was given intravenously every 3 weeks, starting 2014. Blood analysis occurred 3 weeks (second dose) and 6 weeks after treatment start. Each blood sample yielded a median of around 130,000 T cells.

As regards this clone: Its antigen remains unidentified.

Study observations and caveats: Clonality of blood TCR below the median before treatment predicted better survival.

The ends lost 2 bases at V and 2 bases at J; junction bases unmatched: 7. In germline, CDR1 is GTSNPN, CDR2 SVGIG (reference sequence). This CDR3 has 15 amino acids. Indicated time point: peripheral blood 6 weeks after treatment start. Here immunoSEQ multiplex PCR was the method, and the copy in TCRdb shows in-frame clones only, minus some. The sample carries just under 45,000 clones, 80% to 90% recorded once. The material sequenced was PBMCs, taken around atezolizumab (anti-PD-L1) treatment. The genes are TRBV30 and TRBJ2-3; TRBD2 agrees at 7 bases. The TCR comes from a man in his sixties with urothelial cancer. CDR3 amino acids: CAWSYRSGATDTQYF. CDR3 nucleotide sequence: TGTGCCTGGAGTTACAGGAGCGGGGCCACAGATACGCAGTATTTT.